The sequence of this T cell receptor beta chain was determined in a study of blood T cells in healthy people across ages. CDR3 length equals 11 residues. Trimming removed 5 bases at V and 5 bases at J, with 9 bases between. Germline CDR1 DFQATT, CDR2 SNEGSKA (reference sequence). For the second PCR, which ran for about 6 to 11 cycles, a sample-barcoded 5' primer and a J-beta primer mix were used. TCRdb itself ran the 5' RACE reads through MiXCR, one entry per CDR3 protein. The sample contains about 1.8 million distinct CDR3 sequences, 49% of which appear only once. Only a few counts were recorded for this clonotype.

J is TRBJ2-5 and V is TRBV20-1; D unclear. Sequencing was performed on blood. The clonotype comes from a middle-aged woman in good health. CDR3 DNA: TGCAGTGCTCCAGCAAGGGAGACCCAGTACTTC. Translating gives CSAPARETQYF.